Listed here is a single T cell receptor beta chain. Repertoires were generated with immunoSEQ multiplex PCR, while TCRdb's copy carries only in-frame clones and drops some. Here the sample spans roughly 260,000 clones, around 90% being singletons. The sample comes from a study of cytomegalovirus exposure and HLA in healthy donors. The CDR3 loop spans 14 amino acids. After removal of 4 bases from V and 3 bases from J, the junction contained 4 bases not matched to a gene. The germline gives CDR1 GTSNPN, CDR2 SVGIG (reference sequence). Sequencing was performed on PBMCs. The genes are TRBV30 and TRBJ2-5; TRBD2 matches at 11 bases. This clonotype originated in a woman between 18 and 29 years old in good health and CMV-seronegative. The CDR3 loop reads CAWNSGGGKETQYF. The CDR3 DNA follows: TGTGCCTGGAATAGCGGGGGGGGTAAAGAGACCCAGTACTTC.